The 16 T cell receptor beta chains below all came from one sample that was sequenced in a study of graft-versus-host responses after intestinal transplantation. Only in-frame clones appear in the TCRdb table, and some are missing; sequencing was by immunoSEQ multiplex PCR. The sample carries under 140,000 clones, 93% recorded once. The antigens of these receptors remain unknown. The sample was unstimulated CD8+ T cells sorted from spleen or lymph node cells, taken before intestinal transplant. The source of these receptors is a human donor who received an intestinal transplant.

The rearrangement joins TRBV10-2 to TRBJ2-2; TRBD2 agrees at 11 bases. CDR3 size: 17 residues. Germline CDR1 reads WSHSY; CDR2 reads SAAADI. Trimming cost V 2 bases and J 0 bases; bases outside gene matches: 2. The CDR3 DNA follows: TGCGCCAGCAGTGAGCCTAGCGGGAGGACGAACACCGGGGAGCTGTTTTTT. Its protein product is CASSEPSGRTNTGELFF.

This chain connects TRBV27 to TRBJ2-5; D unclear. Germline V gives CDR1 MNHEY, CDR2 SMNVEV (reference sequence). This CDR3 has 14 amino acids. The V and J ends lost 0 bases and 7 bases respectively, with 12 bases between them. CDR3 coding DNA: TGTGCCAGCAGTTTATCCCCCTCCCCGACGACCCAGTACTTC. Its translation: CASSLSPSPTTQYF.

This rearrangement joins TRBV9 to TRBJ2-1; D is unresolved. V was trimmed by 3 bases and J by 4 bases, leaving 14 bases between them. Germline V CDR1 and CDR2: SGDLS, YYNGEE. The CDR3 spans 15 residues. DNA of the CDR3: TGTGCCAGCAGCGGCTCCGTGTTGTATTACAATGAGCAGTTCTTC. This codes for CASSGSVLYYNEQFF.

The chain carries TRBV29-1 and TRBJ2-7; D not certain. Germline loops: CDR1 SQVTM, CDR2 ANQGSEA. The CDR3 has 13 amino acids. Trimming left V 1 base short and J 0 bases short, with 7 bases between. The CDR3 loop reads CSVEVGSSYEQYF. CDR3 in DNA: TGCAGCGTTGAAGTTGGGTCCTCCTACGAGCAGTACTTC.

This chain links TRBV5-1 with TRBJ2-7, with 10 bases identical to TRBD2. The CDR3 length is 16 residues. Germline V gives CDR1 SGHRS, CDR2 YFSETQ. Unmatched junction bases numbered 6, after V lost 0 bases and J lost 3 bases. This CDR3 is CASSLAPSGSFYEQYF. As DNA, the CDR3 is TGCGCCAGCAGCTTGGCCCCTAGCGGGAGTTTCTACGAGCAGTACTTC.

The genes are TRBV4-2 and TRBJ1-2; D uncertain. Per the germline V gene, CDR1 is LGHNA and CDR2 is YNFKEQ. Trimming removed 0 bases from V and 7 bases from J, with 18 bases in between. The CDR3 is made up of 16 amino acids. The CDR3 is CASSQDWESFYPGYTF. The CDR3 DNA reads as TGTGCCAGCAGCCAAGATTGGGAGAGCTTCTACCCTGGCTACACCTTC.

This clone showed up just a few times. The chain combines TRBV4-1 with TRBJ2-7, with TRBD2 matching over 10 bases. V lost 1 base to trimming and J lost 2 bases; unmatched junction nucleotides: 2. From germline, CDR1 is MGHRA and CDR2 YSYEKL. The CDR3 length is 15 residues. The CDR3 sequence: CASSQGTSGAYEQYF. As DNA, the CDR3 is TGCGCCAGCAGCCAAGGGACTAGCGGTGCCTACGAGCAGTACTTC.

Written as DNA, the CDR3 is TGTGCCTGGAGTATGGAGGGGGCGGGATACGAGCAGTACTTC. Translating gives CAWSMEGAGYEQYF. The chain is built from TRBV30 and TRBJ2-5; D might be TRBD1 (7 bases). The DNA end lines up better with TRBJ2-7; the J call may be wrong. Germline V gives CDR1 GTSNPN, CDR2 SVGIG (reference sequence). CDR3 length equals 14 residues.

This chain joins TRBV12-5 and TRBJ1-1; maybe TRBD1 (5 bases). V lost 7 bases and J lost 3, with 12 bases in between. The germline CDR1 and CDR2 sequences are LGHNT and FRNRAP. The CDR3 extends over 13 amino acids. CDR3 nucleotides: TGTGCTAGTGCCCGCCCCAGGGACACTGAAGCTTTCTTT. It translates to CASARPRDTEAFF.

The chain uses TRBV9 and TRBJ1-6; possibly TRBD1 for D (5 bases). V lost 4 bases, J lost 6 bases, and 11 bases lay in between. The CDR3 length is 14 residues. Germline CDR1 and CDR2: SGDLS and YYNGEE. Written as DNA, the CDR3 is TGTGCCAGCAGCTCCCGGACAACTAATTCACCCCTCCACTTT. It yields the protein CASSSRTTNSPLHF. Variable domain in full (rest from reference TRBV9 and TRBJ1-6): DSGVTQTPKHLITATGQRVTLRCSPRSGDLSVYWYQQSLDQGLQFLIQYYNGEERAKGNILERFSAQQFPDLHSELNLSSLELGDSALYFCASSSRTTNSPLHFGNGTRLTVT.

The chain employs TRBV2 and TRBJ2-1; D is ambiguous. V gave up 6 bases and J gave up 2 bases, with 8 bases separating them. Per germline, CDR1 SNHLY and CDR2 FYNNEI. This CDR3 is 13 amino acids long. CDR3 sequence (DNA): TGTGCCAGCAGCTCCCAGCCCTACAATGAGCAGTTCTTC. Its protein product is CASSSQPYNEQFF.

This chain joins TRBV10-2 and TRBJ2-1; weak D call: TRBD2 (5 bases). The CDR3 covers 14 residues. CDR1 is WSHSY, CDR2 SAAADI, per germline. The germline V and J ends were trimmed by 6 bases and 0 bases, with 9 bases remaining between them. The CDR3 loop reads CASRHGSSYNEQFF. In nucleotides, the CDR3 is TGCGCCAGCAGGCATGGGAGCTCCTACAATGAGCAGTTCTTC.

V gene TRBV29-1 combines with J gene TRBJ2-1, with 8 nucleotides matching TRBD1. The germline V gene encodes CDR1 SQVTM and CDR2 ANQGSEA. This CDR3 comprises 13 residues. The V and J ends lost 6 bases and 0 bases, in that order; junction bases with no gene match: 1. The CDR3 DNA reads as TGCAGCGTCGGACAGGGCTCCTACAATGAGCAGTTCTTC. Protein sequence: CSVGQGSYNEQFF.

CDR3 sequence reads: CASSLGGLLLETQYF. The CDR3 region has the DNA TGTGCCAGCAGCTTAGGGGGGTTACTCCTAGAGACCCAGTACTTC. This chain uses TRBV7-9 with TRBJ2-5, with D perhaps matching TRBD1 or TRBD2 (5 bases each). V was trimmed by 1 base and J by 4 bases, leaving 13 bases between them. CDR1 and CDR2 from the germline V gene are SEHNR and FQNEAQ (reference sequence). This CDR3 is built from 15 residues.

The chain employs TRBV30 and TRBJ1-3, with 9 bases matching TRBD1. The length of the CDR3 is 14 residues. Germline V lookup: CDR1 GTSNPN, CDR2 SVGIG (reference sequence). V lost 8 bases and J lost 4; bases outside the gene matches: 9. DNA for the CDR3: TGTGCCGTACAACCGGGACAGGGAGGAAACACCATATATTTT. This translates into CAVQPGQGGNTIYF.

V gene TRBV2 combines with J gene TRBJ1-2, with a tentative D call TRBD1 (5 bases). The CDR3 spans 13 residues. V was pared by 7 bases and J by 5 bases, with 14 bases between. CDR1 and CDR2 from the germline V gene are SNHLY and FYNNEI. CDR3 amino acids: CASTTGTGYGYTF. The CDR3 DNA reads TGTGCCAGCACTACCGGGACGGGGTATGGCTACACCTTC.